Ten or more counts support the clone carrying this TCR beta chain. The antigen is undetermined. The CDR3 sequence is 11 residues long. V lost 1 base to trimming and J lost 7 bases, with 5 bases between them. Germline V gene sequence: CDR1 LGHDT, CDR2 YNNKEL (reference sequence). Arm-PCR with iRepertoire HTBI primers amplified the CDR3 regions for these TCR beta libraries. Original methodology: Analysis of the samples identified around 64 TRBV and 14 TRBJ segments. MiXCR, applied by TCRdb to the multiplex PCR reads, yields one record per CDR3 protein. TCRdb assigned the V and J calls; the authors' analysis was not used. This sample has some 230,000 distinct CDR3 sequences, with 15% to 20% found just once. Time point: newly diagnosed GD, antithyroid drugs for less than 3 months. Researchers made the TCR library from RNA that was extracted from PBMCs. The data derive from a study of regulatory T cells in long-lasting Graves disease. Overall study: Graves' patients, newly diagnosed, had taken antithyroid drugs under 3 months. Study-wide points: Comparison showed that persistent patients shared more public clonotypes (around 3,000) than new patients (nearly 1,000).

Here the sequenced sample was peripheral blood mononuclear cells (PBMCs), taken at new diagnosis, from a patient treated with antithyroid drugs. This clonotype was obtained from a female donor with Graves disease. V and J are TRBV3-1 and TRBJ2-7; D uncertain. CDR3 coding DNA: TGTGCCAGCAGCCAAGCGTGGGAGCAGTACTTC. It codes for CASSQAWEQYF.